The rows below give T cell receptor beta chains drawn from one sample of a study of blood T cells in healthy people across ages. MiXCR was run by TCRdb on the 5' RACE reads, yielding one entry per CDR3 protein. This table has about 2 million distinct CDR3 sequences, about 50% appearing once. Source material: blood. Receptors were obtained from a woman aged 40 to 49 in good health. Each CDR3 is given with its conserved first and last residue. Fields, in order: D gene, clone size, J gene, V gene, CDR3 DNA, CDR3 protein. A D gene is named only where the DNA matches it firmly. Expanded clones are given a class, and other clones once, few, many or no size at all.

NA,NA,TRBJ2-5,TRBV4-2,TGTGCCAGCCGCCAAGGAAGACAGGGAGGGACCCAGTACTTC,CASRQGRQGGTQYF
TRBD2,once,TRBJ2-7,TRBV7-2,TGTGCCAGCAGCTTAGAGACCAGCGGGGGTGGCGACTACGAGCAGTACTTC,CASSLETSGGGDYEQYF
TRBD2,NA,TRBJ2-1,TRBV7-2,TGTGCCAGCAGCTCTTATCCCGGGGGGTTGGCCTACAATGAGCAGTTCTTC,CASSSYPGGLAYNEQFF
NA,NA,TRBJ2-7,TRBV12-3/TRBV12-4,TGTGCCAGCAGTTTAAAGCCTAGTAGGGAGCAGTACTTC,CASSLKPSREQYF
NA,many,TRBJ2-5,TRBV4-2,TGTGCCAGCAGCCAAGAGGGGACGGAGGGGGAGACCCAGTACTTC,CASSQEGTEGETQYF
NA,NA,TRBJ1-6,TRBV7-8,TGTGCCAGCAAGTACTGGTCGGGGGCTGAGACTTCACCCCTCCACTTT,CASKYWSGAETSPLHF
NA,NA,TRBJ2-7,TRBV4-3,TGCGCCAGCAGCCCCTCCAGCCCTTCAATCTACTACGAGCAGTACTTC,CASSPSSPSIYYEQYF
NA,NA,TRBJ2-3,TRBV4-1,TGCGCCAGCAGCCAAGAATCGCCAGCGGGCTCAGATACGCAGTATTTT,CASSQESPAGSDTQYF
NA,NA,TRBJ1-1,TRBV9,TGTGCCAGCAGCGTTAGTCCGGTGGACAGTCACATGAACACTGAAGCTTTCTTT,CASSVSPVDSHMNTEAFF
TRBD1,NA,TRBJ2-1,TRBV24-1,TGTGCCACCAGTGATATAGACAGGGGGCAAGGCAATGAGCAGTTCTTC,CATSDIDRGQGNEQFF
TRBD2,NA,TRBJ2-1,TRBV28,TGTGCCAGCAGTCTCGGGACTAGTGTTAATGAGCAGTTCTTC,CASSLGTSVNEQFF
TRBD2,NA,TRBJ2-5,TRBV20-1,TGCAGTGCTAGACGGACTAGGGGCCCAGAGACCCAGTACTTC,CSARRTRGPETQYF
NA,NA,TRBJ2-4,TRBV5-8,TGTGCCAGCAGCTTGGCCAAGGGACGGGGATTTTTACAAAACATTCAGTACTTC,CASSLAKGRGFLQNIQYF
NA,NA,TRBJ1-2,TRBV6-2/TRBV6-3,TGTGCCAGCAGTTGGTCCCAGGGTCGCTACACCTTC,CASSWSQGRYTF
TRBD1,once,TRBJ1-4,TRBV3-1,TGTGCCAGCAGCCTGAGCGGACAGGGAAGGTTGGATGAAAAACTGTTTTTT,CASSLSGQGRLDEKLFF
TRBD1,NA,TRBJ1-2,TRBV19,TGTGCCAGTAGTATAGGCCAGGGGGCGCGGGGCTACACCTTC,CASSIGQGARGYTF
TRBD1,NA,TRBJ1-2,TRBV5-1,TGCGCCAGCAGCCGAGGACAGGTCTATGGCTACATCTTC,CASSRGQVYGYIF
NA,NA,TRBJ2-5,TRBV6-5,TGTGCCAGCAGGACCTTTTTCTCCCAGGATCAAGAGACCCAGTACTTC,CASRTFFSQDQETQYF
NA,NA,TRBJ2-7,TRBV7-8,TGTGCCAGCAGCCCAGAAAGCTCCTACGAGCAGTACTTC,CASSPESSYEQYF
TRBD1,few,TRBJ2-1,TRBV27,TGTGCCAGCAGTTCCGGGGACAGAATCCCCTGGGAGCAGTTCTTC,CASSSGDRIPWEQFF
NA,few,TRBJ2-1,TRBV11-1,TGTGCCAGCAGCTTAGCGGAGGGGACCCGGCTGAATGAGCAGTTCTTC,CASSLAEGTRLNEQFF
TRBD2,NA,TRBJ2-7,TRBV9,TGTGCCAGCAGCGTAGAACCAGCGGGGTCCTACGAGCAGTACTTC,CASSVEPAGSYEQYF
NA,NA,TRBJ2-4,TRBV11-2,TGTGCCAGCAGCTTTCGATCGGACATTCAGTACTTC,CASSFRSDIQYF